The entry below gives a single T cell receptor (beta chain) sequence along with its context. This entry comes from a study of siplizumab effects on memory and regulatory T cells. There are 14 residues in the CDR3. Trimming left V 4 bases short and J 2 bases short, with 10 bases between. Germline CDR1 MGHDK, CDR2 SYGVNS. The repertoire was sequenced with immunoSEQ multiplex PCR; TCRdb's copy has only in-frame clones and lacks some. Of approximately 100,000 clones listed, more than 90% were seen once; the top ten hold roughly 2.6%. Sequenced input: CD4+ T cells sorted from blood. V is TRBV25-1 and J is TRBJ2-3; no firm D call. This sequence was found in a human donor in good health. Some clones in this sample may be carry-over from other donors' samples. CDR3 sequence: CASSGEKYTDTQYF. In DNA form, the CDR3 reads TGTGCCAGCAGTGGGGAAAAATACACAGATACGCAGTATTTT.